The 8 T cell receptor beta chains below come from one sample, sequenced in a study of T cell repertoires and HLA-DP antigens. Data came from immunoSEQ multiplex PCR; TCRdb stores just in-frame clones and leaves some out. The sample holds about 110,000 clones, more than 85% seen once. These receptors are not linked to any known antigen. The sequenced sample was CD4+ T cells from PBMCs. The source is a woman aged 18 to 35 in good health and CMV-seronegative.

The chain links TRBV5-1 to TRBJ2-7; 8 nucleotides agree with TRBD2. Germline lookup yields CDR1 SGHRS and CDR2 YFSETQ. Unmatched junction bases numbered 7, after V lost 0 bases and J lost 5 bases. This CDR3 comprises 15 residues. The CDR3 DNA reads as TGCGCCAGCAGCTTGGGTCTAGCGGGTATCAACGAGCAGTACTTC. It yields the protein CASSLGLAGINEQYF.

Concerning this clone itself: One end of the junction varies from germline; a read error may be responsible. The chain uses TRBV29-1 and TRBJ1-1; possible D gene TRBD1, 5 bases. This CDR3 has 8 amino acids. Germline-derived CDR1 and CDR2 are SQVTM and ANQGSEA. This CDR3 is CSLGGPNF. DNA of the CDR3: TGCAGCCTGGGGGGACCCAACTTT.

This rearrangement joins TRBV2 to TRBJ2-2; 11 bases line up with TRBD1. CDR3 length equals 16 residues. Trimming cost V 4 bases and J 4 bases; bases outside gene matches: 5. Germline V gene sequence: CDR1 SNHLY, CDR2 FYNNEI. The chain's CDR3 is CASSAGTGGGTGELFF. CDR3 coding DNA: TGTGCCAGCAGTGCCGGGACAGGGGGGGGCACCGGGGAGCTGTTTTTT. Together with reference TRBV2 and TRBJ2-2, the CDR3 gives the full variable domain: EPEVTQTPSHQVTQMGQEVILRCVPISNHLYFYWYRQILGQKVEFLVSFYNNEISEKSEIFDDQFSVERPDGSNFTLKIRSTKLEDSAMYFCASSAGTGGGTGELFFGEGSRLTVL.

This chain connects TRBV19 to TRBJ1-5, with unresolved D. Trimming removed 2 bases from V and 7 bases from J, with 9 bases in between. This CDR3 region has 13 residues. Per germline, CDR1 LNHDA and CDR2 SQIVND (reference sequence). The CDR3 DNA reads TGTGCCAGTAGTATAACCCGGGTGCAGCCCCAGCATTTT. It yields the protein CASSITRVQPQHF. Together with reference TRBV19 and TRBJ1-5, the CDR3 gives the full variable domain: DGGITQSPKYLFRKEGQNVTLSCEQNLNHDAMYWYRQDPGQGLRLIYYSQIVNDFQKGDIAEGYSVSREKKESFPLTVTSAQKNPTAFYLCASSITRVQPQHFGDGTRLSIL.

CDR3 region: CASLLGTSSYNEQFF. The CDR3 nucleotides are TGCGCCAGCCTCCTGGGGACAAGCTCCTACAATGAGCAGTTCTTC. The chain carries TRBV5-1 and TRBJ2-1; TRBD1 might be the D (6 bases). The CDR3 has 15 residues. Germline V lookup: CDR1 SGHRS, CDR2 YFSETQ. V lost 7 bases and J 0 bases, leaving 14 bases between the germline ends.

This chain links TRBV28 with TRBJ1-6; D unresolved. Germline V lookup: CDR1 MDHEN, CDR2 SYDVKM. This CDR3 contains 12 residues. Trimming took 2 bases from V and 9 from J, leaving 5 bases between them. The CDR3 spells CASSLGTSPLHF. The CDR3 DNA sequence: TGTGCCAGCAGTTTAGGTACTTCACCCCTCCACTTT.

This clone has at least ten counts. The genes are TRBV19 and TRBJ2-2; possible D gene TRBD1, 6 bases. This CDR3 region has 14 residues. CDR1 is LNHDA and CDR2 is SQIVND in the germline V gene (reference sequence). V was cut by 8 bases and J by 9 bases, with 19 bases left in between. DNA of the CDR3: TGTGCCAGTTTTGACAGGAGAGCACCTAGGGAGCTGTTTTTT. Translated, it gives CASFDRRAPRELFF.

This rearrangement joins TRBV27 to TRBJ2-1; weak D call: TRBD2 (5 bases). Germline V lookup: CDR1 MNHEY, CDR2 SMNVEV (reference sequence). The CDR3 runs 15 residues. Trimming took 2 bases from V and 3 from J, leaving 11 bases between them. CDR3 loop: CASSLRAEGYNEQFF. The CDR3 nucleotides read TGTGCCAGCAGTTTAAGGGCCGAGGGCTACAATGAGCAGTTCTTC.